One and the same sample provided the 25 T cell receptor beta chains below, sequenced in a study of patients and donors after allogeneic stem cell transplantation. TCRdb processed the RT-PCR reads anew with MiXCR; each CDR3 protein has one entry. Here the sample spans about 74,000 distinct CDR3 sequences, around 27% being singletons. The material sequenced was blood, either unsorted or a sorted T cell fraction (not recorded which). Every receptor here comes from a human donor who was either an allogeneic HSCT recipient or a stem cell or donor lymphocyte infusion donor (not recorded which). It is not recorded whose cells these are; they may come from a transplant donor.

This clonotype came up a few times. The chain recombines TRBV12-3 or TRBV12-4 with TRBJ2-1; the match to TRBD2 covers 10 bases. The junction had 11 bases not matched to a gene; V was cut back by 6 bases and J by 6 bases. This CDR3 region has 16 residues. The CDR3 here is CASSHIRTSGTNEQFF. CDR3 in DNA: TGTGCCAGCAGCCACATAAGGACTAGCGGAACCAATGAGCAGTTCTTC.

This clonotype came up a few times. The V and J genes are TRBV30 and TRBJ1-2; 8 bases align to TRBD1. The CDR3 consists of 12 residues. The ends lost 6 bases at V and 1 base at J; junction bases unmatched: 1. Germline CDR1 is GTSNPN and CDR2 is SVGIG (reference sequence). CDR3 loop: CACGQGNYGYTF. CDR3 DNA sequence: TGTGCCTGTGGACAGGGTAACTATGGCTACACCTTC.

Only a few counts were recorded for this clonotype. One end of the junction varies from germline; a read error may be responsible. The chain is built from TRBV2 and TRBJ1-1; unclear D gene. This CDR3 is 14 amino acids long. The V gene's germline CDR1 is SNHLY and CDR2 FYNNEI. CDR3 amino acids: CASGDGVLNTEAFF. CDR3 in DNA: TGTGCCAGCGGTGACGGGGTACTGAACACTGAAGCTTTCTTT.

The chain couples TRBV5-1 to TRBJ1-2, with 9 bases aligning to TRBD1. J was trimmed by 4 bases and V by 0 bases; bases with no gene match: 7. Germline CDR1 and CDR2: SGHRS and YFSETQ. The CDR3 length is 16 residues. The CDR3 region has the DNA TGCGCCAGCAGCTTGGGCTGGACAGGGGCAGGCTATGGCTACACCTTC. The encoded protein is CASSLGWTGAGYGYTF.

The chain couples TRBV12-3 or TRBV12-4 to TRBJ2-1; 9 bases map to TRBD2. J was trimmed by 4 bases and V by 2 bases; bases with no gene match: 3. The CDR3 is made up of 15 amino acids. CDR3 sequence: CASSLPSGGYNEQFF. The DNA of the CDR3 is TGTGCCAGCAGTTTACCGAGCGGGGGGTACAATGAGCAGTTCTTC.

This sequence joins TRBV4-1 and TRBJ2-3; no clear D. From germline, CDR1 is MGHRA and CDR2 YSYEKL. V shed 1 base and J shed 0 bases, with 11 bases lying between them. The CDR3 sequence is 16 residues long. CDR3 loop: CASSQVLYSSTDTQYF. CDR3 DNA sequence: TGCGCCAGCAGCCAAGTCCTCTACTCCAGCACAGATACGCAGTATTTT.

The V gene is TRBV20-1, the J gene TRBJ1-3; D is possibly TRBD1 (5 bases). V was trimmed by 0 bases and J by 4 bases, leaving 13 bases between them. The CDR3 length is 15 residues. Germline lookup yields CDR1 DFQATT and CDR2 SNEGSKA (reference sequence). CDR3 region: CSARDPSQGGNTIYF. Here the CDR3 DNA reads TGCAGTGCTAGAGATCCCAGTCAGGGAGGAAACACCATATATTTT.

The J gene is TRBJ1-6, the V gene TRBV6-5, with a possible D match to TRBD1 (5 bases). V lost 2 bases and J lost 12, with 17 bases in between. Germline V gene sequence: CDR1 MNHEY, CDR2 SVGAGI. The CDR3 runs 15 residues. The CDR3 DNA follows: TGTGCCAGCAGTTACGGGGCGACGGATGGAGGACCCCTCCACTTT. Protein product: CASSYGATDGGPLHF.

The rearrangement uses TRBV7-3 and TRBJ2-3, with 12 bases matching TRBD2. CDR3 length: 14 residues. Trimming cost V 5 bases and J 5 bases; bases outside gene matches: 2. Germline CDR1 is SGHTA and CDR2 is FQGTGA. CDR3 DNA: TGTGCCAGCAGCCGGGGACTAGCGGGAGATACGCAGTATTTT. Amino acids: CASSRGLAGDTQYF.

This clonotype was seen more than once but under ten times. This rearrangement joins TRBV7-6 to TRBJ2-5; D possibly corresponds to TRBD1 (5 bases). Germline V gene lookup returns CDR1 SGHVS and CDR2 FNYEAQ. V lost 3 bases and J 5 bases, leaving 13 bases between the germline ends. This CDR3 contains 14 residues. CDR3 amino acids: CASSFLLGAETQYF. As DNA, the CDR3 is TGTGCCAGCAGCTTCCTATTAGGGGCCGAGACCCAGTACTTC. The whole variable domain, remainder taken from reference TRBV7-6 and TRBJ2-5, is GAGVSQSPRYKVTKRGQDVALRCDPISGHVSLYWYRQALGQGPEFLTYFNYEAQQDKSGLPNDRFSAERPEGSISTLTIQRTEQRDSAMYRCASSFLLGAETQYFGPGTRLLVL.

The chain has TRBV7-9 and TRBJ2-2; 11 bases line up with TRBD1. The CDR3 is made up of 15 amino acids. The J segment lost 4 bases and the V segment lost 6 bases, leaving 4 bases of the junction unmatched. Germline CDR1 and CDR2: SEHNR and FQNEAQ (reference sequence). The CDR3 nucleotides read TGTGCCAGCAGTAAGGACAGGGGGCCCACCGGGGAGCTGTTTTTT. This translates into CASSKDRGPTGELFF.

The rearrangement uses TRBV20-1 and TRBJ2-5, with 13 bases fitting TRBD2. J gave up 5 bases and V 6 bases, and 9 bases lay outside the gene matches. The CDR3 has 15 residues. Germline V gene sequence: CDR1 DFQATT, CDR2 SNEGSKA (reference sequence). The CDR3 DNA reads TGCAGTGCGGACGGACTAGCGGGAGAACAGGAGACCCAGTACTTC. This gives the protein CSADGLAGEQETQYF.

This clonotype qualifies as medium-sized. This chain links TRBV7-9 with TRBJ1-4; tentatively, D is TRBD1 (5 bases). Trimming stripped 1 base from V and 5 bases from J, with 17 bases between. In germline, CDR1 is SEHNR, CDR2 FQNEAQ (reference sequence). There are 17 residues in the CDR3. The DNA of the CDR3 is TGTGCCAGCAGCTTAGACGCGTTGGGACCCTTCAATGAAAAACTGTTTTTT. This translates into CASSLDALGPFNEKLFF.

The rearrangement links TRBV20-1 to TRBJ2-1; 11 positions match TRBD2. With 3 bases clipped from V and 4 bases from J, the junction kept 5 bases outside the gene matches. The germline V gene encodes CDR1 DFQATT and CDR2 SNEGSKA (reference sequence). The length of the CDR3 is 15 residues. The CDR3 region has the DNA TGCAGTGCTAGGGGACTAGCGGAGCAATACAATGAGCAGTTCTTC. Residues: CSARGLAEQYNEQFF.

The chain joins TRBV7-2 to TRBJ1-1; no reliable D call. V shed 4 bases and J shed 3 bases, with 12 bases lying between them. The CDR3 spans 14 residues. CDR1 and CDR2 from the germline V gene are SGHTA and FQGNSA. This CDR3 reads CASSSPGGYTEAFF. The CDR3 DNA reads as TGTGCCAGCAGCTCCCCTGGCGGTTACACTGAAGCTTTCTTT. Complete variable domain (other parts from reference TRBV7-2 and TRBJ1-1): GAGVSQSPSNKVTEKGKDVELRCDPISGHTALYWYRQSLGQGLEFLIYFQGNSAPDKSGLPSDRFSAERTGGSVSTLTIQRTQQEDSAVYLCASSSPGGYTEAFFGQGTRLTVV.

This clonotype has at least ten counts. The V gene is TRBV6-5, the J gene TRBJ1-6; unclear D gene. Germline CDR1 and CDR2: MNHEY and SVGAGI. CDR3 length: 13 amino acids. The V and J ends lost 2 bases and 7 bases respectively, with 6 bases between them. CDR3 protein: CASSYRKNSPLHF. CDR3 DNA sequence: TGTGCCAGCAGTTACAGAAAAAATTCACCCCTCCACTTT.

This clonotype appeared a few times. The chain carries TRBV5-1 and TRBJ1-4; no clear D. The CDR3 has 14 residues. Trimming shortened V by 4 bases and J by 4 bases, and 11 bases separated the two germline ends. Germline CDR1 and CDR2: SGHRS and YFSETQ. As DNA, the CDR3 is TGCGCCAGCAGCGTGAGTGGCGGTAATGAAAAACTGTTTTTT. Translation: CASSVSGGNEKLFF.

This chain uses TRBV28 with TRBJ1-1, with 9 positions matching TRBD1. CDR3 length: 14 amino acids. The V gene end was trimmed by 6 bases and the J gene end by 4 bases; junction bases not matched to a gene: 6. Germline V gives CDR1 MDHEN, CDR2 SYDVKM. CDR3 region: CASRYRGLGTEAFF. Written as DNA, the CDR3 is TGTGCCAGCAGGTACAGGGGGCTTGGCACTGAAGCTTTCTTT.

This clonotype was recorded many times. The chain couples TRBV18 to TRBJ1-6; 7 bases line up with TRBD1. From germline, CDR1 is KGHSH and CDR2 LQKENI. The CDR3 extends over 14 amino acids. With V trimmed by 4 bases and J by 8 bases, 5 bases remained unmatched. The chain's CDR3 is CASSRDSYDSPLHF. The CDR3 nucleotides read TGTGCCAGCTCACGGGACAGCTACGATTCACCCCTCCACTTT.

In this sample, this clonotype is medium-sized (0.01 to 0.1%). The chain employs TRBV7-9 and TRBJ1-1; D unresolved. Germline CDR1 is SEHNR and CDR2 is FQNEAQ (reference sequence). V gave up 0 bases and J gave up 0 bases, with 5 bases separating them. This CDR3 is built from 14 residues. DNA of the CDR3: TGTGCCAGCAGCTTAGCGGCGGTGAACACTGAAGCTTTCTTT. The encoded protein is CASSLAAVNTEAFF.

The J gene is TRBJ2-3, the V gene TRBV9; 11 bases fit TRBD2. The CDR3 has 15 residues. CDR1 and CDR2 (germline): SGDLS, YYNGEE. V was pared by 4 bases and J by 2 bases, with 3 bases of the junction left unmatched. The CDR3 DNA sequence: TGTGCCAGCAGCAAGGGACTAGCGGCCACAGATACGCAGTATTTT. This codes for CASSKGLAATDTQYF. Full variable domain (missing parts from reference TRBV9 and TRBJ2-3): DSGVTQTPKHLITATGQRVTLRCSPRSGDLSVYWYQQSLDQGLQFLIQYYNGEERAKGNILERFSAQQFPDLHSELNLSSLELGDSALYFCASSKGLAATDTQYFGPGTRLTVL.

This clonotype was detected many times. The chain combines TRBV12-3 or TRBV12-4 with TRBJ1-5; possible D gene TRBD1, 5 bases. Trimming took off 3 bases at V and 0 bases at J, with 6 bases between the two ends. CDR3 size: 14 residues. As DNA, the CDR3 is TGTGCCAGCAGTTTGGGGGATAGCAATCAGCCCCAGCATTTT. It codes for CASSLGDSNQPQHF.

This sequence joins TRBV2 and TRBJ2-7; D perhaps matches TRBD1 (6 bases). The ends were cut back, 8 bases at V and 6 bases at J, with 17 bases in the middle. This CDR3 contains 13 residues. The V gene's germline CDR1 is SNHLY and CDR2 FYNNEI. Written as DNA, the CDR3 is TGTGCCAGCGACAACTCAGGGGTGCGCGAGCAGTACTTC. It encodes CASDNSGVREQYF.

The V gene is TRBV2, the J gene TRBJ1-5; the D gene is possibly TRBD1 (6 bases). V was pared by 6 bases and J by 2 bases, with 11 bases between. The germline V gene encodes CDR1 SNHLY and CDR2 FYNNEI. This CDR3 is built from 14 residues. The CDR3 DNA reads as TGTGCCAGCAGACAGGGTAGCGGCAATCAGCCCCAGCATTTT. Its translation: CASRQGSGNQPQHF.

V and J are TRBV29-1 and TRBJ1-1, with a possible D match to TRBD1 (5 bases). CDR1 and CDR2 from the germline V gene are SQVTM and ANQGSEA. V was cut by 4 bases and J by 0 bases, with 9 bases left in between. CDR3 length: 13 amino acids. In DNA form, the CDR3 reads TGCAGCGTTGGTTGGGGGTTGAACACTGAAGCTTTCTTT. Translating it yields CSVGWGLNTEAFF.